Described below is a single T cell receptor beta chain sequence and its context. The antigen is unknown. These data belong to a study of STAT3 mutations in large granular lymphocyte leukemia. About the study: Canonical activating STAT3 mutations were detected in roughly half of the longitudinally sequenced T-LGLL patients. Study-level points and caveats: TCR clonotype switching after therapy occurred in about 30% of the 18 patients. Every T-cell large granular lymphocyte leukemia patient had at least one immunodominant TCR beta clonotype.

V was pared by 5 bases and J by 4 bases, with 5 bases of the junction left unmatched. The CDR3 totals 15 residues. The germline V gene encodes CDR1 MNHEY and CDR2 SVGAGI. TCRdb's copy holds only in-frame clones and misses some; the assay was immunoSEQ multiplex PCR. This sample has 1,500 to 2,000 clones, with 55% found just once. The rearrangement links TRBV6-5 to TRBJ1-5, with 10 bases fitting TRBD1. This TCR derives from a man between 60 and 75 years old with T-cell large granular lymphocyte leukemia. Some clones in this sample may be carry-over from other donors' samples. What was sequenced was peripheral blood mononuclear cells. The CDR3 loop is CASSPGTGANQPQHF. The CDR3 coding sequence is TGTGCCAGCAGTCCCGGGACAGGGGCGAATCAGCCCCAGCATTTT.